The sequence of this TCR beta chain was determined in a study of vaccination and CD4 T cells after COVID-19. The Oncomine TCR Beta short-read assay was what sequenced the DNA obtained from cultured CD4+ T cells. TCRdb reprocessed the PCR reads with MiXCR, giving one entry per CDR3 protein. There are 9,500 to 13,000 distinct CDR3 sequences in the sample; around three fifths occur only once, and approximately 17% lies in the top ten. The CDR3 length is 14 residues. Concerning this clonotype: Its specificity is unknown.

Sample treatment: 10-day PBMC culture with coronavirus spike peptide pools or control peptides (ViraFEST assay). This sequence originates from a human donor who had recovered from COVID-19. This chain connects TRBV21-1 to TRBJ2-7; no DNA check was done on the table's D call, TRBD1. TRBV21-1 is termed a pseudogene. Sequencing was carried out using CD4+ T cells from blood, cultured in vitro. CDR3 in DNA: TGTGCCAGCAGCCTTCGACAGGGCTGCTACGAGCAGTACTTC. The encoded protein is CASSLRQGCYEQYF.